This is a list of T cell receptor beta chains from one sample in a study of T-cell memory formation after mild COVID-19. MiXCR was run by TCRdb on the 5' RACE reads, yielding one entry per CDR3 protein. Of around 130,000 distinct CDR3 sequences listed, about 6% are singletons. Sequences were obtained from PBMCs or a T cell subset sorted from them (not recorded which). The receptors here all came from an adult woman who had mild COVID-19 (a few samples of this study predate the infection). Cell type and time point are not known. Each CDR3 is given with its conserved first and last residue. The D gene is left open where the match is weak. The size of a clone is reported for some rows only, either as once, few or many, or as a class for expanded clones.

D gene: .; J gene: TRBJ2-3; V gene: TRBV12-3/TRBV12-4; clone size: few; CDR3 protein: CACGLRDTQYF; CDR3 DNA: TGTGCCTGTGGGCTAAGAGATACGCAGTATTTT
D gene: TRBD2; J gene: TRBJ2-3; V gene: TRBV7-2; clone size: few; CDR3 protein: CASSLVSAGVRTDTQYF; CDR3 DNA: TGTGCCAGCAGCTTAGTGTCAGCGGGAGTGAGGACAGATACGCAGTATTTT
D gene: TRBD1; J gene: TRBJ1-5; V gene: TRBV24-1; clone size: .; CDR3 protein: CATRGQGANQPQHF; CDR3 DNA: TGTGCCACCAGGGGACAGGGGGCCAATCAGCCCCAGCATTTT
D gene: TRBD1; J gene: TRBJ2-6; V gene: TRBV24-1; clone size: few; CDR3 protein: CATSGRGRGKTGANVLTF; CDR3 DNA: TGTGCCACCAGCGGAAGGGGCAGGGGGAAGACTGGGGCCAACGTCCTGACTTTC
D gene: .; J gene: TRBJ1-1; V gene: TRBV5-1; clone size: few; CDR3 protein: CASSPGGGEGGEAFF; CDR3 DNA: TGCGCCAGCAGCCCCGGTGGGGGCGAGGGTGGTGAAGCTTTCTTT
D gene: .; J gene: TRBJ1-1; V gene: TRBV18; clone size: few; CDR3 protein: CASSPPLLGTEAFF; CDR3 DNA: TGTGCCAGCTCACCACCGTTATTAGGTACTGAAGCTTTCTTT
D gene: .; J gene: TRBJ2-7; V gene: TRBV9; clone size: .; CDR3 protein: CASSVAGLGSEQYF; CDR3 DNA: TGTGCCAGCAGCGTAGCGGGTTTAGGGAGCGAGCAGTACTTC
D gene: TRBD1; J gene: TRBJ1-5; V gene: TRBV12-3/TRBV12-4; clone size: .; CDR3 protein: CASSFGQGTQPQHF; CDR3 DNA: TGTGCCAGCAGTTTCGGACAGGGAACCCAGCCCCAGCATTTT
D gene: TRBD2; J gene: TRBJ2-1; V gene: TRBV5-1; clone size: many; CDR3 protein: CASSLGVLAGAYNEQFF; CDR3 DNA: TGCGCCAGCAGCTTGGGGGTACTAGCGGGGGCCTACAATGAGCAGTTCTTC
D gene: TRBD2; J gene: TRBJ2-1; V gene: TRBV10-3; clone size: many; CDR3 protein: CAISEASGNEQFF; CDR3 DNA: TGTGCCATCAGTGAGGCTAGCGGCAATGAGCAGTTCTTC
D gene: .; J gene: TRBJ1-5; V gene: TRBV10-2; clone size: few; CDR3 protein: CASSVVGQPQHF; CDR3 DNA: TGCGCCAGCAGTGTGGTGGGGCAGCCCCAGCATTTT
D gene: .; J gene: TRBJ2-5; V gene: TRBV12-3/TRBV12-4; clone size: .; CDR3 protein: CASSLRGAAGETQYF; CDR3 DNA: TGTGCCAGCAGTTTAAGGGGGGCGGCAGGGGAGACCCAGTACTTC
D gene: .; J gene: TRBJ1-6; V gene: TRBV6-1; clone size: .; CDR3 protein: CASRGQEGSYNSPLHF; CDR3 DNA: TGTGCCAGCAGGGGTCAGGAAGGCTCCTATAATTCACCCCTCCACTTT
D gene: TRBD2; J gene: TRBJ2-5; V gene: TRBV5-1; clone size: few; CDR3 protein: CASSFGTGTSSETQYF; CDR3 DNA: TGCGCCAGCAGCTTTGGGACCGGGACTAGCTCTGAGACCCAGTACTTC
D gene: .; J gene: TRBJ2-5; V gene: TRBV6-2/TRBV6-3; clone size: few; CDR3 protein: CASLPMSIQETQYF; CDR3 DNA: TGTGCCAGCCTCCCCATGTCGATCCAAGAGACCCAGTACTTC
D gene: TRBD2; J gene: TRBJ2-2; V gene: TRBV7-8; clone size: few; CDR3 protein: CASSLRTSGGPGELFF; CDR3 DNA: TGTGCCAGCAGCCTGCGGACTAGCGGGGGCCCCGGGGAGCTGTTTTTT
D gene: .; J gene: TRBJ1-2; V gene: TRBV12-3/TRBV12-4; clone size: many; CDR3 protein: CASSLTQGSGYTF; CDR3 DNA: TGTGCCAGCAGTTTAACCCAGGGCTCTGGCTACACCTTC
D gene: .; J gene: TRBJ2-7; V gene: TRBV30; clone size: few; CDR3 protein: CAWSLSLDSQTPYEQYF; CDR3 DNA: TGTGCCTGGAGCCTATCGTTGGACAGCCAAACTCCCTACGAGCAGTACTTC
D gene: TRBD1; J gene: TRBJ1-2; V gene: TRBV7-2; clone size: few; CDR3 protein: CASSAGGTAGYGYTF; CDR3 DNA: TGTGCCAGCAGCGCTGGAGGGACAGCTGGCTATGGCTACACCTTC
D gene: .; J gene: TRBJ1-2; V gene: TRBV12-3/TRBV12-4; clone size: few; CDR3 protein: CASSPTGLYGYTF; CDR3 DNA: TGTGCCAGCAGTCCGACAGGTCTCTATGGCTACACCTTC
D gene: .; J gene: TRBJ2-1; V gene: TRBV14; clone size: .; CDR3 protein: CASSQITGPSYNEQFF; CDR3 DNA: TGTGCCAGCAGCCAAATTACAGGTCCCTCCTACAATGAGCAGTTCTTC
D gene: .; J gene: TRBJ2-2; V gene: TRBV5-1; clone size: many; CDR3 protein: CASSSDPNTGELFF; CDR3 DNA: TGCGCCAGCAGCTCGGACCCAAACACCGGGGAGCTGTTTTTT
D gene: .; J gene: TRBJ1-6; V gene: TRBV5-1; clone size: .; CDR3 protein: CASSPYGQQNNSPLHF; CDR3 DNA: TGCGCCAGCAGCCCGTACGGACAGCAAAATAATTCACCCCTCCACTTT
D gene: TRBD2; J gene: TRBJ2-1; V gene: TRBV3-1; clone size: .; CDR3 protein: CASSQEAGAGQFF; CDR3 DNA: TGTGCCAGCAGCCAAGAAGCGGGAGCGGGACAGTTCTTC
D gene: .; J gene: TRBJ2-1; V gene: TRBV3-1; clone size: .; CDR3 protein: CASSSMYGRAYNEQFF; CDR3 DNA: TGTGCCAGCAGCTCCATGTACGGGCGGGCCTACAATGAGCAGTTCTTC
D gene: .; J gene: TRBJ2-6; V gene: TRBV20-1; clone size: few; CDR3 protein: CSASGLSGANVLTF; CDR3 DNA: TGCAGTGCTAGCGGACTCTCTGGGGCCAACGTCCTGACTTTC
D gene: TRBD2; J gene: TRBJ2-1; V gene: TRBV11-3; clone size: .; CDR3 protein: CASSLGLLAGGEFF; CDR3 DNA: TGTGCCAGCAGCTTAGGGTTGCTAGCGGGAGGCGAGTTCTTC
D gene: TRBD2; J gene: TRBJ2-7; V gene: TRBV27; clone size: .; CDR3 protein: CASSSGAGAVYEQYF; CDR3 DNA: TGTGCCAGCAGTTCAGGAGCGGGGGCCGTCTACGAGCAGTACTTC
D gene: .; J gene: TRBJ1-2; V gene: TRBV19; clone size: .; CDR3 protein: CASSFMATGSAGNYGYTF; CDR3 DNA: TGTGCCAGTAGTTTTATGGCTACAGGCTCCGCGGGTAACTATGGCTACACCTTC
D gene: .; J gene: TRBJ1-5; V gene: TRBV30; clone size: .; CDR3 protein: CAWTPGSNQPQHF; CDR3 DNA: TGTGCCTGGACCCCCGGGAGCAATCAGCCCCAGCATTTT
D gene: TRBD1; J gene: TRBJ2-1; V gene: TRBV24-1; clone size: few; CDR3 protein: CATSDSYRDRNNEQFF; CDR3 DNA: TGTGCCACCAGTGATTCTTACCGGGACAGGAACAATGAGCAGTTCTTC
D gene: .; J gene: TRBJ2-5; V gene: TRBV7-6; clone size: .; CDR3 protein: CASSLEGRGVQETQYF; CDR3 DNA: TGTGCCAGCAGCTTAGAGGGCAGGGGAGTACAAGAGACCCAGTACTTC